What follows is one T cell receptor beta chain and its context. Its antigen is still unknown. While unrecorded immune exposures were likely, the donors were nominally healthy when sampled. A multiplex PCR was run with 60 Vbeta primers and 13 Jbeta primers. Profiling relied on immunoSEQ multiplex PCR, and the TCRdb table lists in-frame clones only, not all of them. The table shows about 100,000 clones, with 65% to 90% occurring only once. This entry is derived from a study of cytomegalovirus exposure and HLA in healthy donors. Study information: Earlier, roughly 120 million unique TCR beta sequences were recovered from approximately 200 million T cells by an analysis. Findings and caveats of the study: In an earlier analysis, in roughly 580 donors, most V segments appeared productive either ~90% or ~30% of the time.

This TCR was sampled from a woman aged 18-29 years in good health and CMV-seronegative. Sequenced input: PBMCs.

This CDR3 is CASSYAVGGSYEQYF. The CDR3 coding sequence is TGTGCCAGCAGTTACGCAGTCGGGGGCTCCTACGAGCAGTACTTC. V gene TRBV6-5 combines with J gene TRBJ2-7; the D gene is possibly TRBD2 (6 bases). There are 15 residues in the CDR3. With 2 bases removed from V and 0 bases from J, the gap between germline ends came to 11 bases. In germline, CDR1 is MNHEY, CDR2 SVGAGI.